The 13 T cell receptor beta chains in this list originate from one sample, sequenced in a study of beta chain features in type 1 diabetes. Every bit of the isolated RNA underwent reverse transcription, so sequencing read expressed TCRB transcripts. The assay was immunoSEQ multiplex PCR, and TCRdb's table has in-frame clones only and misses some. Seen here are 900,000 or so clones, around a sixth observed once, and the top ten hold around 0.02%. The sequenced sample consisted of naive CD4+ T cells from blood. These receptors came from a woman younger than 30 in good health.

This clone was seen a few times. CDR3 residues: CASSWPDSTDTQYF. CDR3 nucleotide sequence: TGTGCCAGCAGTTGGCCAGACAGCACAGATACGCAGTATTTT. The chain uses TRBV28 and TRBJ2-3; D is ambiguous. Looked up from germline, CDR1 is MDHEN and CDR2 is SYDVKM. The CDR3 spans 14 residues. The V and J ends lost 4 bases and 0 bases respectively, with 8 bases between them.

The gene calls are TRBV6-1 and TRBJ2-5; 8 bases are shared with TRBD1. The CDR3 has 16 amino acids. Germline CDR1 and CDR2: MNHNS and SASEGT. The ends lost 2 bases at V and 5 bases at J; junction bases unmatched: 10. CDR3 DNA sequence: TGTGCCAGCAGTGAAACGGCAGGGGGCTTGGTGGAGACCCAGTACTTC. It codes for CASSETAGGLVETQYF.

There are a few counts of this clone. The chain has TRBV18 and TRBJ2-1; TRBD1 is a possible D gene (6 bases). Germline V gene data show CDR1 as KGHSH and CDR2 as LQKENI. Trimming pared 3 bases from V and 4 bases from J, leaving 13 bases between. CDR3 length: 15 residues. CDR3 protein: CASSPNTGTYNEQFF. CDR3 sequence (DNA): TGTGCCAGCTCACCCAATACCGGGACATACAATGAGCAGTTCTTC.

The chain joins TRBV7-3 to TRBJ2-5; D is perhaps TRBD2 (5 bases). The V and J ends lost 4 bases and 6 bases respectively, with 12 bases between them. The germline gives CDR1 SGHTA, CDR2 FQGTGA. This CDR3 spans 13 amino acids. In DNA, the CDR3 is TGTGCCAGCAGCTACGGGGATGGGAAGACCCAGTACTTC. Its protein is CASSYGDGKTQYF.

The J gene is TRBJ2-1, the V gene TRBV7-9, with 12 bases that match TRBD2. Germline V gives CDR1 SEHNR, CDR2 FQNEAQ (reference sequence). CDR3 size: 15 residues. Unmatched junction bases numbered 4, after V lost 6 bases and J lost 4 bases. The CDR3 DNA follows: TGTGCCAGCAGTCGGACTAGCGGGATTTACAATGAGCAGTTCTTC. Its protein product is CASSRTSGIYNEQFF.

The CDR3 DNA reads TGTGCCAGCAGTTCGGGGGACAGACTCACCTACGAGCAGTACTTC. Amino acids: CASSSGDRLTYEQYF. This rearrangement joins TRBV28 to TRBJ2-7; a possible D gene is TRBD1 (7 bases). Germline values: CDR1 MDHEN, CDR2 SYDVKM. V lost 4 bases and J lost 2, with 15 bases in between. The CDR3 consists of 15 residues. The variable domain in full, with the rest retrieved from reference TRBV28 and TRBJ2-7, is DVKVTQSSRYLVKRTGEKVFLECVQDMDHENMFWYRQDPGLGLRLIYFSYDVKMKEKGDIPEGYSVSREKKERFSLILESASTNQTSMYLCASSSGDRLTYEQYFGPGTRLTVT.

This clone was seen more than once but under ten times. J is TRBJ2-2 and V is TRBV2; no clear D. Germline V gene lookup returns CDR1 SNHLY and CDR2 FYNNEI. V was clipped by 10 bases and J by 7 bases, with 10 bases between them. The CDR3 runs 11 residues. As DNA, the CDR3 is TGTGCCACCAAAATCGGCGGGGAGCTGTTTTTT. Amino acid sequence: CATKIGGELFF. Full variable domain (missing parts from reference TRBV2 and TRBJ2-2): EPEVTQTPSHQVTQMGQEVILRCVPISNHLYFYWYRQILGQKVEFLVSFYNNEISEKSEIFDDQFSVERPDGSNFTLKIRSTKLEDSAMYFCATKIGGELFFGEGSRLTVL.

This chain uses TRBV7-9 with TRBJ1-4; the D gene is possibly TRBD1 (6 bases). Germline values: CDR1 SEHNR, CDR2 FQNEAQ (reference sequence). The CDR3 extends over 15 amino acids. V was pared by 1 base and J by 5 bases, with 11 bases between. The CDR3 coding sequence is TGTGCCAGCAGCTTAGTTTGGACAGAGAATGAAAAACTGTTTTTT. Protein: CASSLVWTENEKLFF. The full variable domain, its missing parts supplied by reference TRBV7-9 and TRBJ1-4, is DTGVSQNPRHKITKRGQNVTFRCDPISEHNRLYWYRQTLGQGPEFLTYFQNEAQLEKSRLLSDRFSAERPKGSFSTLEIQRTEQGDSAMYLCASSLVWTENEKLFFGSGTQLSVL.

This clone was observed a few times. This chain joins TRBV10-3 and TRBJ2-1, with TRBD1 matching 8 bases. Trimming at V came to 3 bases and at J to 6 bases, leaving 7 bases not matched to a gene. The CDR3 sequence is 15 residues long. Germline V gene sequence: CDR1 ENHRY, CDR2 SYGVKD. This CDR3 is CAISDQGAFGNEQFF. The CDR3 region has the DNA TGTGCCATCAGTGATCAGGGGGCATTCGGCAATGAGCAGTTCTTC.

The chain is built from TRBV7-2 and TRBJ2-5, with TRBD2 matching 7 bases. V lost 8 bases to trimming and J lost 5 bases; unmatched junction nucleotides: 11. Germline CDR1 and CDR2: SGHTA and FQGNSA. The CDR3 spans 14 residues. The CDR3 sequence: CASGRTRSGETQYF. For the CDR3, the DNA is TGTGCCAGCGGACGGACTAGGTCAGGGGAGACCCAGTACTTC.

This rearrangement joins TRBV18 to TRBJ2-7, with 10 positions matching TRBD2. CDR1 KGHSH and CDR2 LQKENI come from the germline V gene. The CDR3 spans 15 residues. Trimming at V came to 5 bases and at J to 5 bases, leaving 9 bases not matched to a gene. This CDR3 is CASSILAGFANEQYF. CDR3 DNA sequence: TGTGCCAGCTCAATACTAGCGGGGTTTGCCAACGAGCAGTACTTC.

This chain uses TRBV7-2 with TRBJ2-3; D not resolved. V shed 3 bases and J shed 4 bases, with 11 bases lying between them. This CDR3 has 14 residues. Germline values: CDR1 SGHTA, CDR2 FQGNSA. CDR3 in amino acids: CASSFTGPADTQYF. DNA for the CDR3: TGTGCCAGCAGCTTTACTGGACCGGCAGATACGCAGTATTTT.

The chain employs TRBV7-9 and TRBJ2-1; D uncertain. Germline assignment: CDR1 SEHNR and CDR2 FQNEAQ (reference sequence). Trimming took off 4 bases at V and 6 bases at J, with 19 bases between the two ends. The CDR3 sequence is 16 residues long. The DNA for the CDR3 is TGTGCCAGCAGCTCACCGGTTCGCCAGCCGGGCAATGAGCAGTTCTTC. Its translation is CASSSPVRQPGNEQFF.